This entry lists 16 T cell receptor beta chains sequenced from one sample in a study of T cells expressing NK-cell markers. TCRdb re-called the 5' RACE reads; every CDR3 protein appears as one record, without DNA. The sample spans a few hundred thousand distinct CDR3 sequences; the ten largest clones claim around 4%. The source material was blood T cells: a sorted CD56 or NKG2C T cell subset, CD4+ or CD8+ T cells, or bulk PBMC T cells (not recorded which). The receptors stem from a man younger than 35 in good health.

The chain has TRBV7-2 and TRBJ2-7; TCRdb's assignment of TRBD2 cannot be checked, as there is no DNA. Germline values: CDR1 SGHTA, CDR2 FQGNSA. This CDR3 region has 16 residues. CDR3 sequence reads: CASTPLPGSSSYEQYF.

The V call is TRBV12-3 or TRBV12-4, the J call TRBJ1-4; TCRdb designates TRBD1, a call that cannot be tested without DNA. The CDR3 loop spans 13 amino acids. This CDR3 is CASSRQINEKLFF.

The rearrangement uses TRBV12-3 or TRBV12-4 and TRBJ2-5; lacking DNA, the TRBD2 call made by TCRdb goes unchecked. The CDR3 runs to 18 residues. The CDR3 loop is CASSLASLAGARGETQYF.

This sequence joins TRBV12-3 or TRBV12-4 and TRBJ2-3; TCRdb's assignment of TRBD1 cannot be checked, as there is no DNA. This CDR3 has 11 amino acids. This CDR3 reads CASRGRSAQYF.

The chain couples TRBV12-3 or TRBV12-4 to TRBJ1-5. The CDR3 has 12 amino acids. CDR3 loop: CASSSQGGPQHF.

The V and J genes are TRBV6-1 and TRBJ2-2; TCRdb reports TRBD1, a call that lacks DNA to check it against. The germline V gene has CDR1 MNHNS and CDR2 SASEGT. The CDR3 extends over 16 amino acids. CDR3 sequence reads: CASSREGRGLGGELFF.

The CDR3 protein is CASRNLAGGGFF. This chain joins TRBV11-2 and TRBJ2-1; TCRdb's D call of TRBD2 is untestable without DNA. This CDR3 has 12 amino acids. Germline V gene sequence: CDR1 SGHAT, CDR2 FQNNGV. Looking up the rest from reference TRBV11-2 and TRBJ2-1 gives the full variable domain: EAGVAQSPRYKIIEKRQSVAFWCNPISGHATLYWYQQILGQGPKLLIQFQNNGVVDDSQLPKDRFSAERLKGVDSTLKIQPAKLEDSAVYLCASRNLAGGGFFGPGTRLTVL.

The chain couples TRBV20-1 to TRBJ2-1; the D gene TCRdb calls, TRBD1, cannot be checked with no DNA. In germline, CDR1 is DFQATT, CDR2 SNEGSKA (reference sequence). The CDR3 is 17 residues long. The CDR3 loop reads CSARASAREDSYNEQFF.

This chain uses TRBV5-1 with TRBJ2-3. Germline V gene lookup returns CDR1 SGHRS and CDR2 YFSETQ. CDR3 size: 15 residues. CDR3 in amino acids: CASSVPLLSTDTQYF.

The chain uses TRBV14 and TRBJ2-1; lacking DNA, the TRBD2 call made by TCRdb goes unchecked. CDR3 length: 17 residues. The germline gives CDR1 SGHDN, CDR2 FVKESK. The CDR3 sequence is CASSLYTGTSSYNEQFF.

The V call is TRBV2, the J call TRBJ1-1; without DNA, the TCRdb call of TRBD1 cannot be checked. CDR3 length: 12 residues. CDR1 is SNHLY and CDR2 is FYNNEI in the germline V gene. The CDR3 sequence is CASSEDTGERFF.

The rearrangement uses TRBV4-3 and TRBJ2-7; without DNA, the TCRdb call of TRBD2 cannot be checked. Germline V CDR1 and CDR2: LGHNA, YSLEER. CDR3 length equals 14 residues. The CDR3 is CASSPSGSRREQYF.

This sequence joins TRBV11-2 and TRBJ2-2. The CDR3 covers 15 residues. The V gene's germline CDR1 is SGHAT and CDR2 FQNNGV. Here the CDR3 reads CASTLSWGSTGELFF.

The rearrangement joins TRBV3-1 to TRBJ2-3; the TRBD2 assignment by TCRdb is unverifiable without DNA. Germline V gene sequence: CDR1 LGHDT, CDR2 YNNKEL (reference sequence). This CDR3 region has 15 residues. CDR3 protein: CASSQGPPRGDTQYF.

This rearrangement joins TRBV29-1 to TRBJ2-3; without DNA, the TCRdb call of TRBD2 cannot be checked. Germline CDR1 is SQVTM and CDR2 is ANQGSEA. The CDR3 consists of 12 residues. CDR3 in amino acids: CSGLRGGDTQYF.

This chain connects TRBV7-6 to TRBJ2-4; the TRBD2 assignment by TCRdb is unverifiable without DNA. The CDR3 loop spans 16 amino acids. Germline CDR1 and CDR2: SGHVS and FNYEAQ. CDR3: CASSPELAGGGNIQYF.